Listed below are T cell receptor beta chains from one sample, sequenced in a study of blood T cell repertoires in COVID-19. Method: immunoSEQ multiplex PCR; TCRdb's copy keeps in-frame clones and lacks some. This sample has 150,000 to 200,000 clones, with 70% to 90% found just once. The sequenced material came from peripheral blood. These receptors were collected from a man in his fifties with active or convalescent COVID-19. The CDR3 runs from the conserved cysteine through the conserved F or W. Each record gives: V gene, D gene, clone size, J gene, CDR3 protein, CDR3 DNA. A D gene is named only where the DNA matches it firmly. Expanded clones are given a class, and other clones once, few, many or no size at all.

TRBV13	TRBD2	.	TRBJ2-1	CASSFRSGGLLNEQFF	TGTGCCAGCAGCTTCCGGAGCGGGGGGCTTTTGAATGAGCAGTTCTTC
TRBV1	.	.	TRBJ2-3	CTSSQGHGTQYF	TGCACCAGCAGCCAAGGACACGGTACGCAGTATTTT
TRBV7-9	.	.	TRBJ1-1	CASSLDGVTEAFF	TGTGCCAGCAGCTTAGACGGAGTCACTGAAGCTTTCTTT
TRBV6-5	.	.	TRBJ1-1	CASQRAMNTEAFF	TGTGCCAGCCAGAGGGCCATGAACACTGAAGCTTTCTTT
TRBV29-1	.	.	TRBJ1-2	CSVAVHGGGYTF	TGCAGCGTTGCAGTTCACGGGGGTGGCTACACCTTC
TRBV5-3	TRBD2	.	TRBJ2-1	CAGRDYPEAQFF	TGTGCCGGCCGGGACTACCCGGAGGCGCAGTTCTTC
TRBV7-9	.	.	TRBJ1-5	CASSLEGASNQPQHF	TGTGCCAGCAGCTTAGAAGGGGCCTCAAATCAGCCCCAGCATTTT
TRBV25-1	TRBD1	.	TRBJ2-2	CASSETGDTGELFF	TGTGCCAGCAGTGAGACAGGGGACACCGGGGAGCTGTTTTTT
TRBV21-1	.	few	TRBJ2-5	CASSKNRDRQQETQYF	TGTGCCAGCAGCAAAAACCGGGACAGACAACAAGAGACCCAGTACTTC
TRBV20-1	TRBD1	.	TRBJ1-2	CSASFQGGQGAWYGYTF	TGCAGTGCTAGTTTTCAAGGGGGACAGGGGGCCTGGTATGGCTACACCTTC
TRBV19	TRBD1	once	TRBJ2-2	CASRIPGQGAGELFF	TGTGCCAGTAGGATACCGGGACAGGGGGCCGGGGAGCTGTTTTTT
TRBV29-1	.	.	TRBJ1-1	CSVEYEAFF	TGCAGCGTTGAATATGAAGCTTTCTTT
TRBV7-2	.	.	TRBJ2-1	CASSLVRGASTNEQFF	TGTGCCAGCAGCTTAGTACGGGGGGCGAGTACAAATGAGCAGTTCTTC
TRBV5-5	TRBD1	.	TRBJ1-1	CASSFTLGQGNTEAFF	TGTGCCAGCAGCTTTACTTTAGGACAGGGAAACACTGAAGCTTTCTTT
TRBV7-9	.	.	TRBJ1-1	CASVGETNTEAFF	TGTGCCAGCGTCGGAGAGACTAACACTGAAGCTTTCTTT
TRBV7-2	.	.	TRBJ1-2	CASSGNQGYNYGYTF	TGTGCCAGCAGCGGAAATCAGGGGTATAACTATGGCTACACCTTC
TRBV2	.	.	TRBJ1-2	CASSEQIGNRVYGYTF	TGTGCCAGCAGTGAACAAATAGGGAACAGGGTCTATGGCTACACCTTC
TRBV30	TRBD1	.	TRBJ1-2	CAWSAYRGYYGYTF	TGTGCCTGGAGTGCTTACAGGGGTTACTATGGCTACACCTTC
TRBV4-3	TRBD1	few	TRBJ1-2	CASSQDGTDYGYTF	TGCGCCAGCAGCCAAGATGGGACAGACTATGGCTACACCTTC
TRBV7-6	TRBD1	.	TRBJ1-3	CASSPMTGPSGNTIYF	TGTGCCAGCAGCCCTATGACAGGGCCCTCTGGAAACACCATATATTTT
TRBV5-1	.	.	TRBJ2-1	CASSFSLDRSEQFF	TGCGCCAGCAGCTTCTCTCTCGATCGTAGTGAGCAGTTCTTC
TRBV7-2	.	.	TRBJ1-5	CASSSQTQANQPQHF	TGTGCCAGCAGCTCCCAGACACAGGCTAATCAGCCCCAGCATTTT
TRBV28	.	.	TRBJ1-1	CASSLTGKREAFF	TGTGCCAGCAGTTTAACAGGGAAACGAGAAGCTTTCTTT
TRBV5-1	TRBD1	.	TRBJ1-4	CASSYSPGGDEKLFF	TGCGCCAGCAGCTATAGTCCAGGGGGCGATGAAAAACTGTTTTTT
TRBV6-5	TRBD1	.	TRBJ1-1	CASSARGQTEAFF	TGTGCCAGCAGCGCCAGGGGGCAGACTGAAGCTTTCTTT
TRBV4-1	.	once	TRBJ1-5	CASSQVDTQPQHF	TGCGCCAGCAGCCAAGTGGACACTCAGCCCCAGCATTTT
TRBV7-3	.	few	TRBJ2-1	CASSLSGDTYNEQFF	TGTGCCAGCAGCTTATCCGGGGATACCTACAATGAGCAGTTCTTC
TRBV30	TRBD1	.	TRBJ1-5	CAWSVAGGYNQPQHF	TGTGCCTGGAGTGTGGCAGGGGGATACAATCAGCCCCAGCATTTT
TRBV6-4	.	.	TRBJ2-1	CASSRSDGGDEQFF	TGTGCCAGCAGTCGAAGCGACGGGGGAGATGAGCAGTTCTTC
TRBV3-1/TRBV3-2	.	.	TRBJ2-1	CASSQGAVYNEQFF	TGTGCCAGCAGCCAAGGGGCAGTATACAATGAGCAGTTCTTC
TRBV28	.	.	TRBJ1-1	CASSLSGKWAFF	TGTGCCAGCAGTTTGTCCGGGAAGTGGGCTTTCTTT
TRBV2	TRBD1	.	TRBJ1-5	CASSGTGGVNQPQHF	TGTGCCAGCAGTGGGACAGGGGGCGTCAATCAGCCCCAGCATTTT
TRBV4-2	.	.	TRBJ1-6	CASSQDRSEGRYNSPLHF	TGTGCCAGCAGCCAAGATCGTTCGGAGGGGAGATATAATTCACCCCTCCACTTT
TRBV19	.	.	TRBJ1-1	CASTFGRNTEAFF	TGTGCCAGCACCTTCGGGAGAAACACTGAAGCTTTCTTT
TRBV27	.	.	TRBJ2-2	CASPPRVRELFF	TGTGCCAGCCCTCCGAGGGTCCGGGAGCTGTTTTTT
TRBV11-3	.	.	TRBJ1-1	CASSLVRDTEAFF	TGTGCCAGCAGCTTAGTTCGTGACACTGAAGCTTTCTTT
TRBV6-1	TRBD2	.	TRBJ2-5	CASREASGRETQYF	TGTGCCAGCCGTGAGGCTAGCGGACGAGAGACCCAGTACTTC
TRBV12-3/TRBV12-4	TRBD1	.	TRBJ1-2	CASSSTGGYGYTF	TGTGCCAGCAGTTCGACAGGGGGCTATGGCTACACCTTC
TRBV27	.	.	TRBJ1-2	CASRNLRDGYTF	TGTGCCAGCAGAAACCTCAGGGATGGCTACACCTTC
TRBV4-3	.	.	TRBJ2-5	CASSQGGVRETQYF	TGCGCCAGCAGCCAAGGGGGGGTTCGAGAGACCCAGTACTTC
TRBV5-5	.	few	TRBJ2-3	CASSPTRLGGQGTDTQYF	TGTGCCAGCAGTCCCACCAGATTGGGGGGGCAGGGCACAGATACGCAGTATTTT
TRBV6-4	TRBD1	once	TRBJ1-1	CASSDSTGEVAFF	TGTGCCAGCAGTGACTCAACAGGGGAGGTCGCTTTCTTT
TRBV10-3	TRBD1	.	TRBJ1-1	CAIRLQGMNTEAFF	TGTGCCATCAGGCTACAGGGGATGAACACTGAAGCTTTCTTT
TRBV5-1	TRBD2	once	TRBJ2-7	CASSSSGTRSSDEQYF	TGCGCCAGCAGCAGCTCCGGGACTAGGAGTTCCGACGAGCAGTACTTC
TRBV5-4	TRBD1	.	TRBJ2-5	CASSLARGQETQYF	TGTGCCAGCAGCTTGGCCAGGGGGCAAGAGACCCAGTACTTC
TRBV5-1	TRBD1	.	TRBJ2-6	CASSGTALSSGANVLTF	TGCGCCAGCAGCGGGACAGCTCTTAGCTCTGGGGCCAACGTCCTGACTTTC